Below, one T cell receptor (beta chain) is given with its context. Its antigen is currently unknown. Primers: 60 Vbeta forward and 13 Jbeta reverse. Clones were read by immunoSEQ multiplex PCR, and TCRdb kept only the in-frame ones, dropping some. The data hold about 200,000 clones, with around 83% observed a single time. Donors likely had unrecorded immune exposures despite being nominally healthy when sampled. V lost 6 bases to trimming and J lost 0 bases, with 14 bases between them. The germline CDR1 and CDR2 sequences are MNHEY and SMNVEV (reference sequence). CDR3 length: 15 amino acids. This entry is derived from a study of cytomegalovirus exposure and HLA in healthy donors. Study summary: Unique TCRs from HLA-typed donors, 80 million to 100 million of them, were held in an early data release.

Whole-study findings and limits: In a later analysis, specific HLA alleles were associated with around 17,000 TCR beta sequences at a 0.05 false discovery rate. It emerged from a later analysis that several of the most significant clusters appeared to be linked to common viral pathogens.

Sequences were obtained from PBMCs. The V and J genes are TRBV27 and TRBJ1-1; a possible D gene is TRBD1 (6 bases). This TCR was recovered from a man in his forties in good health and CMV-seropositive. CDR3 in amino acids: CASRARGGMNTEAFF. The CDR3 DNA follows: TGTGCCAGCAGGGCCCGAGGGGGTATGAACACTGAAGCTTTCTTT.